The present T cell receptor beta chain was sequenced within a study of neoadjuvant nivolumab and ipilimumab in lung cancer. Study-level background: Nivolumab 3 mg/kg was given days 1, 15 and 29, plus ipilimumab 1 mg/kg day 1 in combination. Points from the study as a whole: Blood richness before therapy tracked richness in tumors resected after neoadjuvant therapy. Pathologic regression was not significantly tied to TCR clonality. TCR receptors were sequenced in few samples.

On this clone itself: Its matching antigen is unknown.

The length of the CDR3 is 16 residues. Germline lookup yields CDR1 KGHSH and CDR2 LQKENI. V lost 1 base, J lost 2 bases, and 3 bases stayed unmatched. Produced via immunoSEQ multiplex PCR; TCRdb's table is partial and in-frame only. The sample records roughly 30,000 clones, about nine tenths being singletons. This rearrangement joins TRBV18 to TRBJ2-2; 8 nucleotides line up with TRBD1. Sequenced here: peripheral blood, sampled after neoadjuvant nivolumab, alone or with ipilimumab, at or shortly before surgery. The receptor comes from an adult with non-small cell lung cancer. The chain's CDR3 is CASSPQQGANTGELFF. In DNA, the CDR3 is TGTGCCAGCTCACCACAGCAGGGGGCCAACACCGGGGAGCTGTTTTTT.